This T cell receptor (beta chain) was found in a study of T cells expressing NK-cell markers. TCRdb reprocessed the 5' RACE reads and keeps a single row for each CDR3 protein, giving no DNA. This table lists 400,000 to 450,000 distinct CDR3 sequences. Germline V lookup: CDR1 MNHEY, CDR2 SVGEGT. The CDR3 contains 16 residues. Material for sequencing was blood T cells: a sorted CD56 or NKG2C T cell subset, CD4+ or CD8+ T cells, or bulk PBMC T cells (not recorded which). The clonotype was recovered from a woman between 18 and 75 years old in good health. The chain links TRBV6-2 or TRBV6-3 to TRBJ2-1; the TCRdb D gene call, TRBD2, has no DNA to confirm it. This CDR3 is CASSFLGLAGGHEQFF.